The clone carrying this T cell receptor (beta chain) was seen a handful of times. This sample is part of a study of blood T cell repertoires in COVID-19. The data were produced by immunoSEQ multiplex PCR, yet TCRdb's version contains in-frame clones alone and is incomplete. The repertoire holds over 200,000 clones, with about nine tenths as singletons. Trimming removed 3 bases from V and 9 bases from J; junction bases left unmatched: 13. This CDR3 contains 16 residues. Looked up from germline, CDR1 is LNHDA and CDR2 is SQIVND (reference sequence). The J gene is TRBJ2-1, the V gene TRBV19; TRBD1 matches 8 bases. The sequenced sample was peripheral blood. This clonotype originated in a man aged 55 to 70 who had recovered from COVID-19. CDR3 loop: CASSIPRTGGLGEQFF. In DNA, the CDR3 is TGTGCCAGTAGTATTCCTCGAACAGGGGGGCTAGGTGAGCAGTTCTTC.